This entry features one T cell receptor beta chain sequence. Its antigen remains unidentified. This sample stems from a study of shared clonotypes between healthy human individuals. Measured with immunoSEQ multiplex PCR; TCRdb has only the in-frame clones, and not every one. Among around 1 million clones listed, approximately 80% were seen once. General study results and limits: Several donors held around 5% of naive CD4 clonotypes in common.

Losses at the gene ends were 5 bases for V and 10 bases for J; bases not matched to a gene: 5. This CDR3 spans 14 amino acids. Germline CDR1 and CDR2: SGHAT and FQNNGV. There were no recent acute infections or vaccinations among the donors, who were healthy HIV-negative adults. The gene calls are TRBV11-2 and TRBJ1-6; TRBD1 matches at 10 bases. Source material: memory CD4+ T cells sorted from blood. Subset here: CD45RA-negative fraction. The clonotype comes from a man aged 18 to 29 in good health. The CDR3, as DNA: TGTGCCAGCAGCGCCGGACAGGGGGTCTCACCCCTCCACTTT. Protein: CASSAGQGVSPLHF.